This T cell receptor beta chain was sequenced during a study of shared clonotypes between healthy human individuals. Germline V gene lookup returns CDR1 GTSNPN and CDR2 SVGIG (reference sequence). Deletions cut 3 bases from V and 2 bases from J, with 14 bases between. This CDR3 is 15 amino acids long. This clone was picked up one time. Here immunoSEQ multiplex PCR was the method, and the copy in TCRdb shows in-frame clones only, minus some. The data hold around 430,000 clones, with 70% to 80% observed a single time. This chain joins TRBV30 and TRBJ2-1; D is possibly TRBD1 (7 bases). This receptor was taken from a woman aged 40 to 55 in good health. Some clones in this sample may be carry-over from other donors' samples. The source material was PBMCs. The CDR3 spells CAWREGQSTYNEQFF. The CDR3, as DNA: TGTGCCTGGAGGGAGGGACAGTCCACCTACAATGAGCAGTTCTTC.